This T cell receptor beta chain was retrieved from a study of molecular identifiers for immune sequencing clone quantification (dated by TCRdb to the late 2010s). For context, the study as a whole: For a replicate experiment, RNA from around 20,000 or 100,000 naive CD8 T cells was divided into five aliquots, of which four were sequenced. This methods study benchmarked molecular-identifier clustering-based TCR repertoire sequencing (MIDCIRS) and TCR RNA copy counting, using CD8 T cells to do so. Study-wide findings and limitations: Spiked-in Jurkat TCR RNA equivalent to a single cell was reported to be detectable even among 800,000 to 1,000,000 naive CD8 T cells. In CMV-specific effector cells, over 99% of molecules were held by clones above 20 RNA copies, whereas under 1% of molecules were held by such clones in naive cells. Modeling indicated 2.5 to 3 TCR RNA copies recovered per cell, compared with 9 to 10 by digital PCR, which implies a capture efficiency of 25% to 35%. The naive libraries included spiked-in Jurkat TCR RNA (about nine copies' worth), and this RNA is not part of the donor repertoire. When barcode sub-clustering was not used, chimeric consensus sequences inflated TCR diversity, with chimeras reaching as high as 47%. The sizes of highly expanded clones could end up underestimated when identical TCR molecules share a barcode.

The library came from PCR. Sequenced on an Illumina HiSeq 4000. Preparation of bulk TCR libraries followed a previously described approach, with the TCR primers listed in Table S5. Total RNA was purified with the Qiagen AllPrep DNA/RNA kit. Reads from multiple sequencing runs of the same library were pooled before analysis. On the authors' methods: Reads were retained only if the reads had an exact TCR constant sequence, and the retained reads were trimmed to 150 nt and grouped according to their 12-nt molecular barcodes. Within each barcode group, reads were sub-clustered at a 15% Levenshtein threshold, and quality-weighted consensus sequences were built per RNA molecule. Non-functional sequences were removed, as were lower-count sequences one edit away from another. Based on a fit of two negative binomial distributions, barcode sub-clusters having less than 20% of the maximum read count were discarded. TCRdb itself trimmed the public reads at Q25 with fastp, ran MiXCR and retained productive beta chains. All rows with the same CDR3 protein become a single entry with the most common DNA and genes. Here the V and J calls rest on TCRdb's processing, not on the authors' analysis. For this sample there are tens of thousands of distinct CDR3 sequences; about 17% appear just once. The top ten clonotypes cover roughly 1.5% of the sample.

Libraries of naive CD8 T cells were built from about 19,000 to 1,100,000 sorted cells, with 10%, 30% or 50% of the purified RNA used. On a BD FACSAria II, naive CD8 T cells were FACS-sorted as CD8+CD4-CCR7+CD45RA+ and collected into RLT Plus buffer. Detection sensitivity was tested by spiking Jurkat RNA equal to around 11 TCR copies' worth into samples containing about 19,000-1,000,000 naive CD8 T cells. CD8 T cells were enriched using RosetteSep CD8+ T Cell Enrichment Cocktail and Ficoll-Paque, and the enriched cells then underwent ACK red cell lysis. This clonotype was seen at least ten times. Its antigen specificity is not known. The record has no base qualities; no much larger clone is one base away. As encoded in the germline V gene (reference sequence), CDR1 is PRHDT while CDR2 is FYEKMQ. Trimming removed 5 bases from V and 2 bases from J; the gene matches leave 6 bases unexplained. The CDR3 spans 16 residues, from the cysteine through the phenylalanine. The sequence is cut down to CDR3 DNA, 48 bases in frame from base 1.

Sequences were obtained from naive CD8+ T cells from blood, with Jurkat cell RNA spiked in. According to the study, the label for this sample's cell subset or site signals: FACS-sorted CD8+CD4-CCR7+CD45RA+ naive T cells. This sequence uses TRBV13 and TRBJ2-3; 11 of the junction bases match TRBD2. This sequence originates from a human donor in good health. Some libraries in this study had Jurkat cell RNA spiked in. The DNA sequence is given as TGTGCCAGCAGCCCGACTAGCGGGGCTTCCACAGATACGCAGTATTTT. This is translated as CASSPTSGASTDTQYF.